The clone carrying this TCR beta chain was counted between two and nine times. Via MiXCR, TCRdb re-called the 5' RACE reads, giving one row per CDR3 protein. The table shows under 700,000 distinct CDR3 sequences, with 20% occurring only once. CDR1 MNHEY and CDR2 SVGEGT come from the germline V gene. The CDR3 sequence is 15 residues long. V was pared by 2 bases and J by 0 bases, with 11 bases between. The data derive from a study of T-cell memory formation after mild COVID-19. The origin of this receptor is an adult woman who had mild COVID-19 (a few samples of this study predate the infection). Cell type and time point are not known. The sequenced material came from PBMCs or a T cell subset sorted from them (not recorded which). The rearrangement uses TRBV6-2 or TRBV6-3 and TRBJ2-7, with D maybe TRBD1 (5 bases). In DNA form, the CDR3 reads TGTGCCAGCAGTTACGACAGTGCTAGCTCCTACGAGCAGTACTTC. Its protein is CASSYDSASSYEQYF.